This T cell receptor beta chain was sequenced for a study of T cells after yellow fever vaccination. General study points: After the booster, about 95% of CD4 and 88% of CD8 primary-response clones were re-detected. Any FACS-sorted repertoire could hold abundant clonotypes that contaminate it from the bulk population.

This clonotype was seen only a few times. No antigen is known for it. Making TCR cDNA involved 5'RACE template switching, which added UMIs and a universal primer site. TCRdb used MiXCR to reprocess the 5' RACE reads, holding one entry per CDR3 protein. Among about 110,000 distinct CDR3 sequences listed, roughly 8.9% were seen once. The CDR3 extends over 13 amino acids. V was pared by 1 base and J by 7 bases, with 9 bases between. The germline gives CDR1 SEHNR, CDR2 FQNEAQ (reference sequence). Here the sequenced sample was CD8+ T cells sorted from PBMCs, taken 45 days after the yellow fever booster vaccination. The receptor's source is a man aged 25-45 years who received the YFV17D yellow fever vaccine. The chain has TRBV7-9 and TRBJ2-3; D gene unclear. The CDR3 loop is CASSLGVIYTQYF. The CDR3 region has the DNA TGTGCCAGCAGCTTAGGAGTCATATATACGCAGTATTTT.